This T cell receptor beta chain comes out of a study of blood T cell repertoires in COVID-19. Repertoires were generated with immunoSEQ multiplex PCR, while TCRdb's copy carries only in-frame clones and drops some. The data contain over 400,000 clones, approximately 85% of them singletons. The CDR3 covers 15 residues. The V segment lost 5 bases and the J segment 6 bases; nucleotides outside the gene matches: 8. CDR1 is SEHNR and CDR2 is FQNEAQ in the germline V gene (reference sequence). The clonotype comes from a human donor in a cohort sampled during active COVID-19. The chain recombines TRBV7-9 with TRBJ2-3; 10 bases line up with TRBD2. Sequenced material: peripheral blood. Written as DNA, the CDR3 is TGTGCCAGCAGCCCCTTACTAGCGGGACCTGATACGCAGTATTTT. Protein: CASSPLLAGPDTQYF.